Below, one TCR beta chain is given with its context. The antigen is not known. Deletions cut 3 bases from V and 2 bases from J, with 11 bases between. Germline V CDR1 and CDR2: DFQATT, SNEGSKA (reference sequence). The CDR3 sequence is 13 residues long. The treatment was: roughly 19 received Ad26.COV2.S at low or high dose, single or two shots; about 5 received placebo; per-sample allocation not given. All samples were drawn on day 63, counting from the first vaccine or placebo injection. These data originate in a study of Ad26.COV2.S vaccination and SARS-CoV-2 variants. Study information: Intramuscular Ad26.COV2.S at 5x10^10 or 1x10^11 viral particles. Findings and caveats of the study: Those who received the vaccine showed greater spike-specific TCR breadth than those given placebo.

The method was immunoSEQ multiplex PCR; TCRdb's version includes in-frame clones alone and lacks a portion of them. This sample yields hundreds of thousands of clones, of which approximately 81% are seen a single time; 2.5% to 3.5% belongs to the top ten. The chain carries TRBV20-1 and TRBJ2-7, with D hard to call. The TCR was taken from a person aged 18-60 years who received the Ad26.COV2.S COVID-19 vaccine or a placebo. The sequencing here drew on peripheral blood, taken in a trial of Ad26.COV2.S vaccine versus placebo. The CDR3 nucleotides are TGCAGTGCTAGTTTGAACAGCCCCTACGAGCAGTACTTC. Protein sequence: CSASLNSPYEQYF.